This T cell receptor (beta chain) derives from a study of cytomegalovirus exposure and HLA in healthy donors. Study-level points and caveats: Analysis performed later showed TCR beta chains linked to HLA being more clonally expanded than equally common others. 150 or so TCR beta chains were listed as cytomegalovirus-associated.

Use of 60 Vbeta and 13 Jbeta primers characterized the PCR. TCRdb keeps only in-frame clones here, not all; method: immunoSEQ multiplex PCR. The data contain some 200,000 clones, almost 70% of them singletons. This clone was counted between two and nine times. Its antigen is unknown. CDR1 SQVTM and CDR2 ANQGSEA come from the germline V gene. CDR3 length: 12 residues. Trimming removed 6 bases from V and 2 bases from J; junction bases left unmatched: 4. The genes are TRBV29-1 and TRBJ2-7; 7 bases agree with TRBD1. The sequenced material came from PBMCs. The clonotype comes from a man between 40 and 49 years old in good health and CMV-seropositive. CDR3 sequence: CSVGQAAYEQYF. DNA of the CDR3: TGCAGCGTCGGACAGGCAGCCTACGAGCAGTACTTC.